The 27 T cell receptor beta chains given below trace back to one sample, sequenced in a study of identical twins. TCRdb analysed the 5' RACE reads with MiXCR anew, one entry per CDR3 protein. The sample records hundreds of thousands of distinct CDR3 sequences, 12% being singletons. These data were also reused for a study on yellow fever vaccine responses in identical twins.

Sample: CD8+ T cells sorted from blood. Receptors were obtained from a woman aged 18-29 years in good health.

The V and J genes are TRBV29-1 and TRBJ2-3, with D possibly TRBD1 on 6 matching bases. Germline CDR1 SQVTM, CDR2 ANQGSEA. This CDR3 comprises 14 residues. V lost 4 bases and J 2 bases, leaving 13 bases between the germline ends. The CDR3 is CSVAPTGPTDTQYF. As DNA, the CDR3 is TGCAGCGTTGCCCCTACAGGGCCCACAGATACGCAGTATTTT.

This chain connects TRBV29-1 to TRBJ2-3; TRBD2 aligns across 13 bases. The CDR3 length is 16 residues. With V trimmed by 4 bases and J by 0 bases, 4 bases remained unmatched. Germline values: CDR1 SQVTM, CDR2 ANQGSEA. The CDR3 is CSVAGTSGDSTDTQYF. The CDR3 coding sequence is TGCAGCGTTGCCGGGACTAGCGGGGATAGCACAGATACGCAGTATTTT.

This clonotype was seen at least ten times. The V gene is TRBV4-2, the J gene TRBJ2-3; 9 bases match TRBD1. The CDR3 covers 15 residues. J gave up 2 bases and V 4 bases, and 4 bases lay outside the gene matches. Per the germline V gene, CDR1 is LGHNA and CDR2 is YNFKEQ. This CDR3 is CASSPRDRDTDTQYF. DNA of the CDR3: TGTGCCAGCAGCCCCCGGGACAGGGACACAGATACGCAGTATTTT.

The chain carries TRBV2 and TRBJ2-1, with TRBD2 matching 13 bases. This CDR3 is 16 amino acids long. V gave up 6 bases and J gave up 10 bases; unmatched junction bases: 12. Looked up from germline, CDR1 is SNHLY and CDR2 is FYNNEI. CDR3 amino acids: CASRGWTSGSIEEQFF. The CDR3 bases are TGTGCCAGCAGGGGCTGGACTAGCGGGAGTATCGAAGAGCAGTTCTTC.

This clonotype was recorded a few times. The rearrangement joins TRBV6-1 to TRBJ2-2; 7 nucleotides match TRBD1. The CDR3 extends over 17 amino acids. CDR1 and CDR2 (germline): MNHNS, SASEGT. J gave up 6 bases and V 7 bases, and 17 bases lay outside the gene matches. CDR3 in DNA: TGTGCCAGCACCTTAAATGGGGGACAGAACTGGGCCGGGGAGCTGTTTTTT. It codes for CASTLNGGQNWAGELFF.

This clonotype was observed a handful of times. The J gene is TRBJ2-7, the V gene TRBV10-3; TRBD1 aligns across 8 bases. From germline, CDR1 is ENHRY and CDR2 SYGVKD. The CDR3 loop spans 17 amino acids. J was trimmed by 1 base and V by 4 bases; bases with no gene match: 12. CDR3: CAISGRRDRMGSYEQYV. Here the CDR3 DNA reads TGTGCCATCAGTGGGCGGAGGGACAGGATGGGATCCTACGAGCAGTACGTC.

There are many counts of this clonotype. The chain joins TRBV29-1 to TRBJ2-1; no clear D. CDR1 and CDR2 from the germline V gene are SQVTM and ANQGSEA. V dropped 0 bases and J dropped 2 bases, with 17 bases sitting between them. The CDR3 totals 17 residues. The CDR3 sequence is CSVEDRVESRTYNEQFF. DNA of the CDR3: TGCAGCGTTGAAGATCGGGTGGAGAGCCGAACCTACAATGAGCAGTTCTTC.

This clonotype was picked up many times. V is TRBV29-1 and J is TRBJ2-1; no clear D. This CDR3 has 8 amino acids. Germline assignment: CDR1 SQVTM and CDR2 ANQGSEA. Trimming stripped 5 bases from V and 10 bases from J, with 3 bases between. The CDR3 region is CSVNEQFF. DNA of the CDR3: TGCAGCGTTAACGAGCAGTTCTTC.

This clonotype has more than one count but fewer than ten. This sequence joins TRBV29-1 and TRBJ2-1; 14 bases are a match to TRBD2. Losses at the gene ends were 6 bases for V and 4 bases for J; bases not matched to a gene: 5. The CDR3 is made up of 15 amino acids. The germline gives CDR1 SQVTM, CDR2 ANQGSEA. The CDR3 loop reads CSVLGLAGGYNEQFF. CDR3 DNA: TGCAGCGTCCTCGGACTAGCGGGGGGTTACAATGAGCAGTTCTTC.

J is TRBJ2-5 and V is TRBV6-1; TRBD1 matches 9 bases. This CDR3 contains 16 residues. V shed 6 bases, J shed 5 bases, and the junction held 13 bases outside the gene matches. Germline-derived CDR1 and CDR2 are MNHNS and SASEGT. The CDR3 here is CASSPALGQGGETQYF. The CDR3 DNA follows: TGTGCCAGCAGCCCAGCGTTGGGACAGGGCGGGGAGACCCAGTACTTC.

The chain is built from TRBV7-8 and TRBJ2-1; maybe TRBD1 (5 bases). The CDR3 is 16 residues long. Germline-derived CDR1 and CDR2 are SGHVS and FQNEAQ. V lost 2 bases and J 5 bases, leaving 16 bases between the germline ends. CDR3 bases: TGTGCCAGCAGCTTAAACTCGGGCAGGGATCACAATGAGCAGTTCTTC. Translating gives CASSLNSGRDHNEQFF.

The chain employs TRBV10-3 and TRBJ2-5, with a tentative D call TRBD1 (6 bases). V was trimmed by 11 bases and J by 1 base, leaving 14 bases between them. This CDR3 spans 13 amino acids. Germline CDR1 and CDR2: ENHRY and SYGVKD. The CDR3 reads CASKRDIQETQYF. The CDR3 region has the DNA TGTGCCTCAAAAAGGGACATCCAAGAGACCCAGTACTTC.

Only a few counts were recorded for this clonotype. V usage is TRBV20-1 and J usage is TRBJ1-6; 7 bases are shared with TRBD1. J gave up 4 bases and V 2 bases, and 8 bases lay outside the gene matches. Germline CDR1 is DFQATT and CDR2 is SNEGSKA (reference sequence). This CDR3 contains 16 residues. The CDR3 DNA is TGCAGTGCTAGACTAAACAGGGGTCCTTATAATTCACCCCTCCACTTT. This encodes CSARLNRGPYNSPLHF.

This clonotype was seen a few times. This chain joins TRBV9 and TRBJ2-7; 12 nucleotides agree with TRBD2. Trimming cost V 5 bases and J 2 bases; bases outside gene matches: 5. The CDR3 is made up of 15 amino acids. Looked up from germline, CDR1 is SGDLS and CDR2 is YYNGEE. The CDR3, as DNA: TGTGCCAGCAGTCCCAGACTAGCGGGAGCCTACGAGCAGTACTTC. This codes for CASSPRLAGAYEQYF.

The chain links TRBV6-5 to TRBJ2-2; D ambiguous. The length of the CDR3 is 14 residues. The V and J ends lost 0 bases and 6 bases respectively, with 8 bases between them. Germline CDR1 is MNHEY and CDR2 is SVGAGI. This CDR3 reads CASSYSMAPGELFF. The CDR3 nucleotides are TGTGCCAGCAGTTACTCGATGGCTCCCGGGGAGCTGTTTTTT.

The chain links TRBV23-1 to TRBJ2-2, with TRBD1 as a possible D gene (6 bases). TRBV23-1 is labeled an ORF, and its function is uncertain. The CDR3 covers 15 residues. Trimming cost V 5 bases and J 5 bases, with 15 bases left between them. The CDR3 DNA follows: TGCGCCAGCAGTGGAGACAGGTGCAGAACCGGGGAGCTGTTTTTT. Translating gives CASSGDRCRTGELFF.

This clonotype showed up many times. The rearrangement uses TRBV15 and TRBJ2-5; D gene unclear. V was shortened by 5 bases and J by 1 base, with 14 bases between the two germline ends. The CDR3 has 15 residues. From germline, CDR1 is LNHNV and CDR2 YYDKDF (reference sequence). In DNA form, the CDR3 reads TGTGCCACCAGCCCGTTTGAGGAGCGCCAAGAGACCCAGTACTTC. It encodes CATSPFEERQETQYF.

This clonotype occurred many times. The rearrangement links TRBV12-3 or TRBV12-4 to TRBJ1-4; weak D call: TRBD1 (5 bases). The CDR3 is 15 residues long. Deletions cut 5 bases from V and 2 bases from J, with 12 bases between. The CDR3 loop reads CASSPGRGTNEKLFF. The DNA for the CDR3 is TGTGCCAGCAGTCCCGGACGGGGGACTAATGAAAAACTGTTTTTT.

In this sample, this clonotype turned up a few times. The CDR3 region has the DNA TGCAGTGCTAGTAGAGGGACCCCCTACTACGAGCAGTACTTC. It translates to CSASRGTPYYEQYF. The V call is TRBV20-1, the J call TRBJ2-7; tentatively, D is TRBD1 or TRBD2 (5 bases each). The CDR3 has 14 amino acids. V lost 3 bases and J lost 3, with 15 bases in between. Germline V gives CDR1 DFQATT, CDR2 SNEGSKA (reference sequence).

This clonotype showed up many times. V and J are TRBV5-6 and TRBJ2-7, with D possibly being TRBD1 or TRBD2 (5 bases each). Trimming cost V 4 bases and J 5 bases, with 13 bases left between them. Germline-derived CDR1 and CDR2 are SGHDT and YYEEEE. The CDR3 is made up of 13 amino acids. CDR3 sequence reads: CASSLGRVDEQYF. In DNA, the CDR3 is TGTGCCAGCAGCCTGGGACGGGTCGACGAGCAGTACTTC. Based on the CDR3 plus reference TRBV5-6 and TRBJ2-7, the full variable domain is DAGVTQSPTHLIKTRGQQVTLRCSPKSGHDTVSWYQQALGQGPQFIFQYYEEEERQRGNFPDRFSGHQFPNYSSELNVNALLLGDSALYLCASSLGRVDEQYFGPGTRLTVT.

The gene calls are TRBV5-5 and TRBJ2-1; no firm D call. The CDR3 sequence is 15 residues long. Trimming left V 4 bases short and J 2 bases short, with 13 bases between. From germline, CDR1 is SGHKS and CDR2 YYEKEE (reference sequence). CDR3 bases: TGTGCCAGCAGCGTAGCCCGATCCCCCTACAATGAGCAGTTCTTC. It is translated as CASSVARSPYNEQFF.

The J gene is TRBJ2-7, the V gene TRBV20-1, with TRBD2 matching 8 bases. Trimming cost V 1 base and J 3 bases; bases outside gene matches: 5. The CDR3 has 14 amino acids. CDR1 is DFQATT, CDR2 SNEGSKA, per germline (reference sequence). CDR3 in DNA: TGCAGTGCTAGAGTGGCGGGGGGAAACTACGAGCAGTACGTC. This translates into CSARVAGGNYEQYV.

The rearrangement links TRBV10-1 to TRBJ2-7; 15 nucleotides agree with TRBD2. CDR3 length equals 19 residues. Germline V CDR1 and CDR2: WNHNN, SYGVQD (reference sequence). Trimming cost V 1 base and J 6 bases; bases outside gene matches: 13. The CDR3 reads CASSEFGLAGGPLPIEQYF. CDR3 sequence (DNA): TGCGCCAGCAGTGAGTTCGGACTAGCGGGAGGGCCGTTACCTATCGAGCAGTACTTC.

This clonotype was seen ten or more times. The chain has TRBV5-1 and TRBJ2-3, with 7 bases identical to TRBD1. CDR3 length: 14 residues. Trimming took 5 bases from V and 1 from J; bases not matched to a gene: 4. Looked up from germline, CDR1 is SGHRS and CDR2 is YFSETQ. The CDR3 is CASSSGQGTDTQYF. DNA for the CDR3: TGCGCCAGCAGTTCAGGACAGGGCACAGATACGCAGTATTTT.

The rearrangement links TRBV3-1 to TRBJ2-7, with D perhaps TRBD1 or TRBD2 (5 bases each). The germline gives CDR1 LGHDT, CDR2 YNNKEL (reference sequence). There are 15 residues in the CDR3. V lost 3 bases, J lost 5 bases, and 17 bases lay in between. The DNA for the CDR3 is TGTGCCAGCAGCCAGATATGGGCAGGGACCCACGAGCAGTACTTC. Translated: CASSQIWAGTHEQYF.

In its sample, this clonotype was seen a few times. The chain couples TRBV28 to TRBJ2-2, with TRBD1 matching over 8 bases. The length of the CDR3 is 17 residues. V was pared by 3 bases and J by 1 base, with 7 bases of the junction left unmatched. Germline values: CDR1 MDHEN, CDR2 SYDVKM. The DNA of the CDR3 is TGTGCCAGCAGTTTGATCGGGACAGGAGAGAACACCGGGGAGCTGTTTTTT. Translation gives CASSLIGTGENTGELFF.

The chain couples TRBV6-5 to TRBJ2-1; unclear D gene. CDR1 MNHEY and CDR2 SVGAGI come from the germline V gene. The CDR3 covers 14 residues. The V end lost 2 bases, the J end lost 9 bases, and 14 bases lay between the germline ends. CDR3 in amino acids: CASSYAGGASEQFF. The CDR3 DNA reads TGTGCCAGCAGTTACGCAGGCGGAGCAAGTGAGCAGTTCTTC.